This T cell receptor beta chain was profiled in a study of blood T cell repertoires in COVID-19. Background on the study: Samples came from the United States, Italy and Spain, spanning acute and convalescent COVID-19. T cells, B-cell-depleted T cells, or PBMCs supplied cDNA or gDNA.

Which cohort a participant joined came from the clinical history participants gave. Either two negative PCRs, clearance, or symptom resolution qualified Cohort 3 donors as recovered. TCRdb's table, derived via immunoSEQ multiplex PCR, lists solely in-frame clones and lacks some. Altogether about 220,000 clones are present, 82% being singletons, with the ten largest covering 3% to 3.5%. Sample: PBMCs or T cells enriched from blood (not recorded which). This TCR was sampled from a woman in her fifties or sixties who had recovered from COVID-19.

CDR3 loop: CASSQDPGGRKREKLFF. CDR3 DNA sequence: TGCGCCAGCAGCCAAGACCCAGGGGGGCGAAAACGAGAAAAACTGTTTTTT. The V call is TRBV4-3, the J call TRBJ1-4, with TRBD1 identical over 7 bases. From germline, CDR1 is LGHNA and CDR2 YSLEER. Germline trimming cut 0 bases from V and 8 bases from J; bases unmatched to any gene: 12. This CDR3 has 17 amino acids.